The 4 T cell receptor beta chains listed next were all sequenced from one sample in a study of T cells after yellow fever vaccination (dated by TCRdb to between 2017 and 2020). Taken with the paper, the label for treatment or condition translates to: live attenuated yellow fever vaccine strain. Library preparation used 5' RACE. Sequencing relied on an Illumina NovaSeq 6000. TCRdb's own reprocessing of the public reads used fastp at Q25 and MiXCR and kept productive beta chains. Each entry merges the rows of one CDR3 protein and shows their most common DNA and genes. This sample holds some 350,000 distinct CDR3 sequences; roughly 4% were observed only once. The ten biggest clones cover roughly a quarter of the sample. The sequenced sample was PBMCs, obtained 5 days after the yellow fever booster vaccination. The receptors were sampled from a man younger than 35 who received the YFV17D yellow fever vaccine.

This clonotype was counted many times. One junction end disagrees with the germline gene, perhaps due to a read error. The J gene is TRBJ1-3, the V gene TRBV7-2; a possible D gene is TRBD1 (5 bases). Germline-derived CDR1 and CDR2 are SGHTA and FQGNSA. The CDR3 spans 15 residues. The DNA of the CDR3 is TGTGCCAGCAGCTTATTGGCCAGGGCTGGGAACACCATATATTTT. Its translation: CASSLLARAGNTIYF.

This clonotype was seen repeatedly, ten times or more. Its ends do not fully match the called genes, so a read error is possible. The chain has TRBV6-2 or TRBV6-3 and TRBJ2-5; 11 bases are a match to TRBD2. Germline lookup yields CDR1 MNHEY and CDR2 SVGEGT. The CDR3 has 15 residues. Written as DNA, the CDR3 is TGCGCCAGCAGCCGCCTAGCGGGGGGCCAAGAGACCCAGTACTTC. Its translation is CASSRLAGGQETQYF.

This clonotype was picked up many times. This chain uses TRBV20-1 with TRBJ1-4; D is uncertain. With 7 bases removed from V and 3 bases from J, the gap between germline ends came to 12 bases. Germline V CDR1 and CDR2: DFQATT, SNEGSKA (reference sequence). The length of the CDR3 is 13 residues. CDR3 DNA: TGCAGTGACTCAGGAGACTCTAATGAAAAACTGTTTTTT. This codes for CSDSGDSNEKLFF.

DNA of the CDR3: TGTGCCAGCAGTGAGGGGCCGGGGGCCAACCATGAGCAGTTCTTC. Its translation: CASSEGPGANHEQFF. This rearrangement joins TRBV6-1 to TRBJ2-1; D possibly uses TRBD1 or TRBD2 (6 bases each). Germline values: CDR1 MNHNS, CDR2 SASEGT. CDR3 length equals 15 residues. Trimming shortened V by 3 bases and J by 8 bases, and 17 bases separated the two germline ends.